A single sample gave rise to the 19 T cell receptor beta chains below, sequenced in a study of T cells in Graves' hyperthyroidism and ophthalmopathy. What was amplified from RNA transcripts were TCR beta CDR3 regions. TCR CDR3 underwent first-round RT-PCR with the HTBI primer set. TCRdb analysed the multiplex PCR reads with MiXCR anew, one entry per CDR3 protein. The data contain around 540,000 distinct CDR3 sequences, around 16% of them singletons. Sequencing input: blood. Receptors were obtained from a woman in her 30s with Graves' ophthalmopathy.

The chain links TRBV6-1 to TRBJ2-1; 8 nucleotides line up with TRBD1. In germline, CDR1 is MNHNS, CDR2 SASEGT. J lost 2 bases, V lost 7 bases, and 10 bases had no gene match. CDR3 length: 16 residues. The CDR3: CASTRGRFVPYNEQFF. CDR3 nucleotides: TGTGCCAGCACCAGGGGGCGCTTTGTCCCCTACAATGAGCAGTTCTTC.

The sample holds many counts of this clonotype. This chain connects TRBV28 to TRBJ2-3; 8 bases match TRBD2. Trimming cost V 5 bases and J 1 base; bases outside gene matches: 5. This CDR3 comprises 15 residues. Germline V gene sequence: CDR1 MDHEN, CDR2 SYDVKM. CDR3 sequence (DNA): TGTGCCAGCAGTAAAGCGACTAGCGGCACAGATACGCAGTATTTT. Translation gives CASSKATSGTDTQYF.

The table lists this clonotype with a few counts. The gene calls are TRBV4-1 and TRBJ2-1, with TRBD2 matching over 11 bases. CDR1 is MGHRA, CDR2 YSYEKL, per germline. This CDR3 comprises 15 residues. V shed 0 bases and J 13 bases; nucleotides not matched to a gene: 8. DNA for the CDR3: TGCGCCAGCAGCCAAGAAGAAGCGACTAGCGGGACACAGTTCTTC. Translation gives CASSQEEATSGTQFF.

This clonotype was seen repeatedly, ten times or more. The J gene is TRBJ1-1, the V gene TRBV12-3 or TRBV12-4; maybe TRBD1 (6 bases). Trimming shortened V by 5 bases and J by 0 bases, and 10 bases separated the two germline ends. The CDR3 has 14 amino acids. The CDR3 spells CASSNTGLNTEAFF. CDR3 in DNA: TGTGCCAGCAGTAATACAGGGTTGAACACTGAAGCTTTCTTT.

The genes are TRBV14 and TRBJ1-1; D gene unclear. The germline V gene encodes CDR1 SGHDN and CDR2 FVKESK. This CDR3 comprises 15 residues. Trimming left V 5 bases short and J 4 bases short, with 17 bases between. The CDR3 sequence is CASSSRVPSITEAFF. The CDR3 nucleotides are TGTGCCAGCAGCTCCCGGGTCCCGTCGATCACTGAAGCTTTCTTT.

In this sample, this clonotype turned up many times. The chain recombines TRBV5-1 with TRBJ2-7, with 10 bases identical to TRBD1. CDR3 length equals 15 residues. With 4 bases clipped from V and 1 base from J, the junction kept 5 bases outside the gene matches. Germline V gene lookup returns CDR1 SGHRS and CDR2 YFSETQ. For the CDR3, the DNA is TGCGCCAGCAGCGAGGGGACAGGGGCGTCCTACGAGCAGTACTTC. Translated, it gives CASSEGTGASYEQYF. The full variable domain, completed using reference TRBV5-1 and TRBJ2-7, is KAGVTQTPRYLIKTRGQQVTLSCSPISGHRSVSWYQQTPGQGLQFLFEYFSETQRNKGNFPGRFSGRQFSNSRSEMNVSTLELGDSALYLCASSEGTGASYEQYFGPGTRLTVT.

Details on this clonotype: One end of the junction does not line up with germline, which may come from a read error. The chain is built from TRBV5-8 and TRBJ2-2, with D maybe TRBD2 (6 bases). Per germline, CDR1 SGHTS and CDR2 YDEGEE. The CDR3 loop spans 14 amino acids. The CDR3 here is CASSFGTATGVLFF. CDR3 in DNA: TGTGCCAGTAGCTTCGGGACTGCCACCGGGGTGCTGTTTTTT.

This clonotype was found many times. The rearrangement uses TRBV7-8 and TRBJ2-3; a weak D match, TRBD1 (5 bases). The V end lost 0 bases, the J end lost 0 bases, and 13 bases lay between the germline ends. The germline V gene encodes CDR1 SGHVS and CDR2 FQNEAQ. This CDR3 has 17 amino acids. The CDR3: CASSLADSRVSTDTQYF. Here the CDR3 DNA reads TGTGCCAGCAGCTTAGCGGATTCCAGGGTTAGCACAGATACGCAGTATTTT.

This rearrangement joins TRBV19 to TRBJ1-5, with 8 bases aligning to TRBD1. The CDR3 length is 16 residues. The germline CDR1 and CDR2 sequences are LNHDA and SQIVND (reference sequence). The junction had 8 bases not matched to a gene; V was cut back by 6 bases and J by 1 base. The CDR3 reads CASRPGGGGSNQPQHF. The DNA of the CDR3 is TGTGCCAGTAGGCCAGGGGGCGGGGGGAGCAATCAGCCCCAGCATTTT.

The genes are TRBV29-1 and TRBJ2-7; D not resolved. Trimming left V 4 bases short and J 2 bases short, with 6 bases between. Looked up from germline, CDR1 is SQVTM and CDR2 is ANQGSEA. The CDR3 sequence is 11 residues long. CDR3 nucleotide sequence: TGCAGCGTTGCCTTGGCCTACGAGCAGTACTTC. Its translation: CSVALAYEQYF.

This clonotype has a handful of counts. The chain is built from TRBV20-1 and TRBJ1-2; the D gene is possibly TRBD1 (6 bases). Per germline, CDR1 DFQATT and CDR2 SNEGSKA (reference sequence). CDR3 length: 13 residues. CDR3 sequence reads: CSLPGAGARGYTF. The CDR3 coding sequence is TGCAGCCTACCCGGGGCGGGGGCGCGGGGCTACACCTTC.

This clonotype was picked up many times. The chain couples TRBV7-8 to TRBJ2-1; 7 bases line up with TRBD1. This CDR3 has 15 residues. Trimming took 3 bases from V and 6 from J; bases not matched to a gene: 8. CDR1 is SGHVS and CDR2 is FQNEAQ in the germline V gene. The DNA for the CDR3 is TGTGCCAGCAGCTTCCGGGACAGCCGATTCAATGAGCAGTTCTTC. This encodes CASSFRDSRFNEQFF.

This clonotype was observed at least ten times. This chain connects TRBV7-2 to TRBJ2-3, with TRBD1 as a possible D gene (5 bases). This CDR3 comprises 16 residues. The germline V and J ends were trimmed by 1 base and 0 bases, with 11 bases remaining between them. Germline V gene lookup returns CDR1 SGHTA and CDR2 FQGNSA. The CDR3 region is CASSLGGRASTDTQYF. In nucleotides, the CDR3 is TGTGCCAGCAGCTTAGGGGGCAGGGCCAGCACAGATACGCAGTATTTT.

J is TRBJ1-5 and V is TRBV20-1; D gene ambiguous. The CDR3 totals 13 residues. Trimming took off 6 bases at V and 3 bases at J, with 12 bases between the two ends. Germline V CDR1 and CDR2: DFQATT, SNEGSKA (reference sequence). The CDR3 DNA reads as TGCAGTGCCCGAATGGAAGCCAATCAGCCCCAGCATTTT. It codes for CSARMEANQPQHF.

The chain couples TRBV7-2 to TRBJ2-7, with unresolved D. V was clipped by 1 base and J by 6 bases, with 10 bases between them. The germline CDR1 and CDR2 sequences are SGHTA and FQGNSA. The CDR3 consists of 13 residues. The CDR3 sequence: CASSLGHYGEQYF. In nucleotides, the CDR3 is TGTGCCAGCAGCTTAGGCCATTATGGCGAGCAGTACTTC. Based on the CDR3 plus reference TRBV7-2 and TRBJ2-7, the full variable domain is GAGVSQSPSNKVTEKGKDVELRCDPISGHTALYWYRQSLGQGLEFLIYFQGNSAPDKSGLPSDRFSAERTGGSVSTLTIQRTQQEDSAVYLCASSLGHYGEQYFGPGTRLTVT.

This clonotype occurred a few times. The chain uses TRBV28 and TRBJ1-2, with unresolved D. This CDR3 contains 17 residues. The germline V gene has CDR1 MDHEN and CDR2 SYDVKM. V shed 2 bases and J shed 3 bases, with 19 bases lying between them. In DNA form, the CDR3 reads TGTGCCAGCAGTTTACTCCGGCAGGACCTCCCCTACTATGGCTACACCTTC. Amino acid sequence: CASSLLRQDLPYYGYTF.

The V gene is TRBV4-1, the J gene TRBJ2-7; D gene ambiguous. The germline V gene has CDR1 MGHRA and CDR2 YSYEKL. The length of the CDR3 is 12 residues. V was pared by 1 base and J by 7 bases, with 8 bases between. The chain's CDR3 is CASSQVLGEQYF. The CDR3 DNA is TGCGCCAGCAGCCAAGTGTTAGGGGAGCAGTACTTC.

This clonotype was detected only a few times. The chain is built from TRBV11-2 and TRBJ2-2, with 14 nucleotides matching TRBD2. The CDR3 contains 16 residues. CDR1 and CDR2 from the germline V gene are SGHAT and FQNNGV. Trimming cost V 5 bases and J 6 bases; bases outside gene matches: 5. The CDR3 DNA reads as TGTGCCAGCAGCCCTGGGACTAGCGGGAGATCCGGGGAGCTGTTTTTT. It encodes CASSPGTSGRSGELFF.

This clonotype was observed a handful of times. The rearrangement uses TRBV19 and TRBJ2-7; 7 bases map to TRBD2. The CDR3 runs 16 residues. From germline, CDR1 is LNHDA and CDR2 SQIVND (reference sequence). V gave up 7 bases and J gave up 7 bases; unmatched junction bases: 19. CDR3 DNA sequence: TGTGCCAGTATCAATGACGGGCGGGAGATGACGGAGGAGCAGTACTTC. Encoded protein: CASINDGREMTEEQYF.